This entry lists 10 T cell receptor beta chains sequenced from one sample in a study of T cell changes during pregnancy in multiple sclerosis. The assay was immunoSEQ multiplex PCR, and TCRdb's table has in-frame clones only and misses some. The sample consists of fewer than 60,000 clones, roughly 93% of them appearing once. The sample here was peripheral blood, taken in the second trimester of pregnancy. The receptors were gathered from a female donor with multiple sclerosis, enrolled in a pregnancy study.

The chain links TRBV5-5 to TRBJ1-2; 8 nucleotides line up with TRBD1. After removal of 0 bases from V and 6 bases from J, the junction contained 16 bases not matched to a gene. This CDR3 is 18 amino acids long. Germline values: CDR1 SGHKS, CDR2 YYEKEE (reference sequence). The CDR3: CASSLDPFPGTGRNGYTF. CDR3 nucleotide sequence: TGTGCCAGCAGCTTGGATCCCTTTCCCGGGACAGGACGGAATGGCTACACCTTC.

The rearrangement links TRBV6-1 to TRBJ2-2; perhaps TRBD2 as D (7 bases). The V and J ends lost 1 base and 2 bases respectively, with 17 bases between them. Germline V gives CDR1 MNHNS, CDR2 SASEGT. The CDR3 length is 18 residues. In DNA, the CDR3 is TGTGCCAGCAGTGAAGACCCTGGGGGGGGCCTTAACACCGGGGAGCTGTTTTTT. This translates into CASSEDPGGGLNTGELFF.

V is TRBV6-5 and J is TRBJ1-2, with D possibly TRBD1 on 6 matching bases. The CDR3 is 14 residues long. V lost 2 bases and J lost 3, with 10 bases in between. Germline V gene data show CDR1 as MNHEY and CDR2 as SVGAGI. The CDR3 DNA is TGTGCCAGCAGTTACGCGGGGGCGGACTATGGCTACACCTTC. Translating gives CASSYAGADYGYTF.

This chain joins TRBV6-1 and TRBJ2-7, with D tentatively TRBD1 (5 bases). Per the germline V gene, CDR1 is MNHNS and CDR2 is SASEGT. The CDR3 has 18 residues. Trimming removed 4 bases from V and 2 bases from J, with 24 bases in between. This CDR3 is CASSVLPPLWGSTYEQYF. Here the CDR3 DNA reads TGTGCCAGCAGTGTTCTGCCCCCTCTCTGGGGCAGCACCTACGAGCAGTACTTC.

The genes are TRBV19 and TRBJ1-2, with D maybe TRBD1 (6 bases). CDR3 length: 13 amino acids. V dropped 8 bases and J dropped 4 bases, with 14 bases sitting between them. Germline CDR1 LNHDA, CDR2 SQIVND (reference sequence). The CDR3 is CASSGDLGYGYTF. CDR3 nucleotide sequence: TGTGCCAGTTCAGGGGATCTAGGCTATGGCTACACCTTC.

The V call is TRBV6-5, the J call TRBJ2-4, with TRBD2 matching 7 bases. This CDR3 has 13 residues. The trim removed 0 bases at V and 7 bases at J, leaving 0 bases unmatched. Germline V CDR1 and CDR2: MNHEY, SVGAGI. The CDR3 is CASSYSGGNIQYF. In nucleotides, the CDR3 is TGTGCCAGCAGTTACTCGGGGGGGAACATTCAGTACTTC.

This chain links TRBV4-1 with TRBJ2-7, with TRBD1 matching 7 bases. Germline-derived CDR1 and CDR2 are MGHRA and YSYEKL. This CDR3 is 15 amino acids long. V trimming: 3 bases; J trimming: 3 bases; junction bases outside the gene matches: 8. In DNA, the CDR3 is TGCGCCAGCAGCCAGTCCCCGGGACAGCACTACGAGCAGTACTTC. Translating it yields CASSQSPGQHYEQYF.

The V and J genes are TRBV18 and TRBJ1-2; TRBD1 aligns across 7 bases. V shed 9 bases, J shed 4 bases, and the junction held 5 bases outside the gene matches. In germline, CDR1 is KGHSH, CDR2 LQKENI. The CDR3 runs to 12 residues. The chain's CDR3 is CASDDRAYGYTF. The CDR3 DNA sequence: TGTGCCAGTGACGACAGGGCCTATGGCTACACCTTC. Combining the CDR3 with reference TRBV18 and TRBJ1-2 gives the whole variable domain NAGVMQNPRHLVRRRGQEARLRCSPMKGHSHVYWYRQLPEEGLKFMVYLQKENIIDESGMPKERFSAEFPKEGPSILRIQQVVRGDSAAYFCASDDRAYGYTFGSGTRLTVV.

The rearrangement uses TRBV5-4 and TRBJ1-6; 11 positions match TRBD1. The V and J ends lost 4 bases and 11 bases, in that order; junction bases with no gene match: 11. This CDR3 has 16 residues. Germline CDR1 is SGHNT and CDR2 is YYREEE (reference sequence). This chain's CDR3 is CASSPGRGQGAPPLHF. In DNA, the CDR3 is TGTGCCAGCAGCCCGGGACGCGGACAGGGGGCACCACCCCTCCACTTT.

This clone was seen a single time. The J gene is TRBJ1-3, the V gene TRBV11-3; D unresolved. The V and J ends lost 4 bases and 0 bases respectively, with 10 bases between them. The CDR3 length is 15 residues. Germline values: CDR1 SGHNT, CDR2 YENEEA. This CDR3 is CASSSRGNSGNTIYF. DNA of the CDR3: TGTGCCAGCAGCTCCCGGGGAAACTCTGGAAACACCATATATTTT.